This paragraph covers one TCR beta chain sequence. These data are taken from a study of T cells in localized non-small cell lung cancer. Profiled with immunoSEQ multiplex PCR; TCRdb holds only in-frame clones, not every one. Among some 25,000 clones listed, around 87% were seen once. The CDR3 consists of 13 residues. Looked up from germline, CDR1 is SGHTA and CDR2 is FQGNSA. The ends were cut back, 3 bases at V and 2 bases at J, with 7 bases in the middle. This chain uses TRBV7-2 with TRBJ1-2; D is possibly TRBD1 (5 bases). The specimen comprised peripheral blood, sampled before any cancer treatment. The TCR was taken from a male donor aged 60 or over with stage II squamous cell lung carcinoma. The CDR3 is CASSFPGNYGYTF. CDR3 in DNA: TGTGCCAGCAGCTTCCCAGGGAACTATGGCTACACCTTC.